This T cell receptor beta chain was found in a study of T cells after yellow fever vaccination. This clonotype has a count of ten or more. This CDR3 is 12 amino acids long. V was shortened by 4 bases and J by 7 bases, with 8 bases between the two germline ends. The V gene's germline CDR1 is MNHEY and CDR2 SVGAGI. TCRdb re-analysed the 5' RACE reads in MiXCR, keeping a single row per CDR3 protein. The sample gives about 310,000 distinct CDR3 sequences, approximately 3.9% of which show up once; around a quarter is in the top ten. This clonotype was obtained from a man aged 18 to 30 who received the YFV17D yellow fever vaccine. This specimen consisted of PBMCs, obtained on the day of the yellow fever booster vaccination. The J gene is TRBJ2-1, the V gene TRBV6-5; TRBD2 might be the D (6 bases). CDR3 nucleotide sequence: TGTGCCAGCAGTTGGGGGGAGAATGAGCAGTTCTTC. Translated, it gives CASSWGENEQFF.